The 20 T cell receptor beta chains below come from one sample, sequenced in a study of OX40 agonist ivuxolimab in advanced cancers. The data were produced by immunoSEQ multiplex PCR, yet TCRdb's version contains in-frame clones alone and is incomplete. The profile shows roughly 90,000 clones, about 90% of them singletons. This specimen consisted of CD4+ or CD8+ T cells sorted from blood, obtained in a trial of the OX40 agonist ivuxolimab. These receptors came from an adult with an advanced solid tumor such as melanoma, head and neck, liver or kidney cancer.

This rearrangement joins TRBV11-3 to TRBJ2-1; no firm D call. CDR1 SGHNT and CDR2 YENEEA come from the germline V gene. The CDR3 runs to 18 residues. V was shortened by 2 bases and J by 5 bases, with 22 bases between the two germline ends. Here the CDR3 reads CASSLQFIAGYVNNEQFF. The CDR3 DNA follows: TGTGCCAGCAGCTTACAGTTCATCGCCGGCTACGTAAACAATGAGCAGTTCTTC.

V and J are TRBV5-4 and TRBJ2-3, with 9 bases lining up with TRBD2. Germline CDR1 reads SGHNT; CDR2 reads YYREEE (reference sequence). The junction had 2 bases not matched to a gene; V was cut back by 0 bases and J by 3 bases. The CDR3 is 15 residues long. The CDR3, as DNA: TGTGCCAGCAGCTTGGGGCTAGCGGGGACAGATACGCAGTATTTT. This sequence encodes CASSLGLAGTDTQYF.

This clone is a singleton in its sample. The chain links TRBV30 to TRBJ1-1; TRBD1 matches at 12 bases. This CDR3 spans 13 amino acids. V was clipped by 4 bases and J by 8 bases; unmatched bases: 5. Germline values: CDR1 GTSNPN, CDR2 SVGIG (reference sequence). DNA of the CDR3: TGTGCCTGGAACCGGGACAGGGGGCTGGAAGCTTTCTTT. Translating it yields CAWNRDRGLEAFF.

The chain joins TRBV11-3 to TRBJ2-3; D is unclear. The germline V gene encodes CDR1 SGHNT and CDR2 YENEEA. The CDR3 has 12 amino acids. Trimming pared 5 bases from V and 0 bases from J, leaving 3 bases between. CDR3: CASSRSTDTQYF. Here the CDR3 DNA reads TGTGCCAGCAGCCGAAGCACAGATACGCAGTATTTT. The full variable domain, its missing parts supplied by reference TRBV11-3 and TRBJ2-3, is EAGVVQSPRYKIIEKKQPVAFWCNPISGHNTLYWYLQNLGQGPELLIRYENEEAVDDSQLPKDRFSAERLKGVDSTLKIQPAELGDSAVYLCASSRSTDTQYFGPGTRLTVL.

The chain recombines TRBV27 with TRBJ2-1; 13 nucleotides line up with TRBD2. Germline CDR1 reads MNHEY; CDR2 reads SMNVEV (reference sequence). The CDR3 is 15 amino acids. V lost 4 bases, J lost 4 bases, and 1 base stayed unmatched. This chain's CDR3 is CASSWTSGSYNEQFF. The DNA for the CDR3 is TGTGCCAGCAGTTGGACTAGCGGGAGTTACAATGAGCAGTTCTTC.

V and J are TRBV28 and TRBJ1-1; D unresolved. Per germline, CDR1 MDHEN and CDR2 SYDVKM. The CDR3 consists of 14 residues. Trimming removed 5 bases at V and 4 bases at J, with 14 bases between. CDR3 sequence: CASSTADGFTEAFF. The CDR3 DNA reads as TGTGCCAGCAGTACCGCGGACGGGTTCACTGAAGCTTTCTTT.

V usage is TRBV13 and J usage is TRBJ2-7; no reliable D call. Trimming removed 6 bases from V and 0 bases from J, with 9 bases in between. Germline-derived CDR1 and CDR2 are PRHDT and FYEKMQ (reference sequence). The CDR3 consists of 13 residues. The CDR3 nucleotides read TGTGCCAGCAGAGTCGTGAACTCCTACGAGCAGTACTTC. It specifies CASRVVNSYEQYF. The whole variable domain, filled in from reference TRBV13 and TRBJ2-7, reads AAGVIQSPRHLIKEKRETATLKCYPIPRHDTVYWYQQGPGQDPQFLISFYEKMQSDKGSIPDRFSAQQFSDYHSELNMSSLELGDSALYFCASRVVNSYEQYFGPGTRLTVT.

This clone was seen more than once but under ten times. CDR3 residues: CAWIRPGEVETQYF. In DNA, the CDR3 is TGTGCCTGGATCCGGCCAGGGGAGGTCGAGACCCAGTACTTC. The V and J genes are TRBV30 and TRBJ2-5; the D gene could be TRBD1 or TRBD2 (6 bases each). Germline CDR1 GTSNPN, CDR2 SVGIG (reference sequence). Trimming removed 4 bases from V and 5 bases from J, with 17 bases in between. There are 14 residues in the CDR3.

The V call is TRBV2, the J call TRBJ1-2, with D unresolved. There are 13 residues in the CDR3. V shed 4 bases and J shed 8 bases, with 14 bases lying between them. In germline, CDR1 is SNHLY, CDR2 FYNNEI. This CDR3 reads CASSGRYQLGYTF. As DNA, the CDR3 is TGTGCCAGCAGTGGTCGCTATCAGCTAGGCTACACCTTC. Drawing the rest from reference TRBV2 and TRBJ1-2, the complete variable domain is EPEVTQTPSHQVTQMGQEVILRCVPISNHLYFYWYRQILGQKVEFLVSFYNNEISEKSEIFDDQFSVERPDGSNFTLKIRSTKLEDSAMYFCASSGRYQLGYTFGSGTRLTVV.

CDR3 region: CASSQEGTSVYEQYF. CDR3 nucleotide sequence: TGCGCCAGCAGCCAAGAGGGGACTAGCGTCTACGAGCAGTACTTC. The J gene is TRBJ2-7, the V gene TRBV4-1, with TRBD2 matching 10 bases. Germline loops: CDR1 MGHRA, CDR2 YSYEKL. Losses at the gene ends were 0 bases for V and 3 bases for J; bases not matched to a gene: 2. This CDR3 region has 15 residues.

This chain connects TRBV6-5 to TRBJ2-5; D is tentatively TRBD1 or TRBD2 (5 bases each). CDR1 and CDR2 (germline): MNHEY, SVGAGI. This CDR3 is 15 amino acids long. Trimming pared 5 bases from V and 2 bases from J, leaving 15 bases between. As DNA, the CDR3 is TGTGCCAGCAGTACTACTAGGACACCACAAGAGACCCAGTACTTC. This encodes CASSTTRTPQETQYF.

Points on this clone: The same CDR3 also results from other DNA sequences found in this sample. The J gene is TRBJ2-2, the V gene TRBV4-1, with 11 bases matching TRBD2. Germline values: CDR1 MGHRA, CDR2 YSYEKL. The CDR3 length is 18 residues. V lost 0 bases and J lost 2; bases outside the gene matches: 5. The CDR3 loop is CASSQDKGLAVNTGELFF. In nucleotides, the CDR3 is TGCGCCAGCAGCCAAGATAAGGGACTAGCGGTTAACACCGGGGAGCTGTTTTTT.

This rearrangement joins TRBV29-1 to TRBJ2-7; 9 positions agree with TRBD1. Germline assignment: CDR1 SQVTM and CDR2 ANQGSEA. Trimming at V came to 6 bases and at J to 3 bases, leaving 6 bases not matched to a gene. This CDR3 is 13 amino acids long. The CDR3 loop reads CSVRDRVLYEQYF. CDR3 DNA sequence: TGCAGCGTCCGGGACAGGGTTCTCTACGAGCAGTACTTC.

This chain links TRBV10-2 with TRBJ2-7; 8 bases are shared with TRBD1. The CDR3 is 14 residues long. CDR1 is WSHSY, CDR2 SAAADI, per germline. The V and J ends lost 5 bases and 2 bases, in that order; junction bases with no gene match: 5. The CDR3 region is CASSLGTGAYEQYF. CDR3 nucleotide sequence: TGCGCCAGCAGTCTGGGGACAGGAGCCTACGAGCAGTACTTC.

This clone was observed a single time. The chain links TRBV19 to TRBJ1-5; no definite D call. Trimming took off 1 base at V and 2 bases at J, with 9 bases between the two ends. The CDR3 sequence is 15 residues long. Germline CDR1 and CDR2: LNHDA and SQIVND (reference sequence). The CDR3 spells CASSIGVVGNQPQHF. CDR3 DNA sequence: TGTGCCAGTAGTATAGGGGTGGTGGGCAATCAGCCCCAGCATTTT.

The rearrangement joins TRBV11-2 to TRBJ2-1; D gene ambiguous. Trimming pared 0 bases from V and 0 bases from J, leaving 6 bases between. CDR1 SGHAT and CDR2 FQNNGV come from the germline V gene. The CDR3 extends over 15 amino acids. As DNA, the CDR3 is TGTGCCAGCAGCTTAGACTTTTACTCCTACAATGAGCAGTTCTTC. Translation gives CASSLDFYSYNEQFF.

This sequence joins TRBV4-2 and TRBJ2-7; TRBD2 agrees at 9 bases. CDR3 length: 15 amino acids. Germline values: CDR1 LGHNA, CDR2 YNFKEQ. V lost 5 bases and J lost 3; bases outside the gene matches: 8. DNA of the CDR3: TGTGCCAGCAGCGCACAGACTAGCGGTCTCTACGAGCAGTACTTC. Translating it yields CASSAQTSGLYEQYF.

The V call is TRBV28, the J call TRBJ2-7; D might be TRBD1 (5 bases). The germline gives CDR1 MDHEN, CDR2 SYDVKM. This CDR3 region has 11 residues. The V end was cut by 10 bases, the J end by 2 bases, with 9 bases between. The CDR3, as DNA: TGTGCCACTCGACAGACCTACGAGCAGTACTTC. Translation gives CATRQTYEQYF.

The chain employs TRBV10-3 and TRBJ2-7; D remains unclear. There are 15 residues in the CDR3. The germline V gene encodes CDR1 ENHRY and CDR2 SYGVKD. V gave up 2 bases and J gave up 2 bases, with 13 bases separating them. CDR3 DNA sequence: TGTGCCATCAGTGAGGCGCCGTCTGGGACCTACGAGCAGTACTTC. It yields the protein CAISEAPSGTYEQYF.

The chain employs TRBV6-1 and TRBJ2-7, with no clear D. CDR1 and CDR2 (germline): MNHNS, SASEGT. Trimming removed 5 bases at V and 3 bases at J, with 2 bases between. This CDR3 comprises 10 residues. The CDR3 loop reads CASSNYEQYF. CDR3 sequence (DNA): TGTGCCAGCAGTAACTACGAGCAGTACTTC.